This T cell receptor beta chain stems from a study of CD8+ T cells in alopecia areata. As for the study in general: Treatment of the treated patients consisted of oral tofacitinib, 5 to 10 mg twice daily.

Treatment here: oral pan-JAK inhibitor, 5-10 mg twice daily. Following RNA extraction, reverse transcription yielded cDNA that acted as the sequencing template. Profiled with immunoSEQ multiplex PCR; TCRdb holds only in-frame clones, not every one. The sample includes around 270,000 clones, 58% of them seen just once. Study results and limitations: One nonresponder makes the tie between baseline CD8+ expansion and response uncertain. Scalp lesions, especially in alopecia totalis/universalis, had higher clonality than normal scalp.

After removal of 7 bases from V and 8 bases from J, the junction contained 7 bases not matched to a gene. Germline V gene sequence: CDR1 SNHLY, CDR2 FYNNEI. CDR3 length equals 12 residues. With respect to this clone: Its specificity is unknown.

The sequence was collected from a human donor with alopecia areata. Sequencing used CD4+ T cells sorted from blood, obtained at week 24, from a patient treated with tofacitinib. The rearrangement links TRBV2 to TRBJ1-2, with 7 nucleotides matching TRBD1. DNA of the CDR3: TGTGCCAGCAACGACAGGGTACGCGGCTACACCTTC. Its translation: CASNDRVRGYTF.